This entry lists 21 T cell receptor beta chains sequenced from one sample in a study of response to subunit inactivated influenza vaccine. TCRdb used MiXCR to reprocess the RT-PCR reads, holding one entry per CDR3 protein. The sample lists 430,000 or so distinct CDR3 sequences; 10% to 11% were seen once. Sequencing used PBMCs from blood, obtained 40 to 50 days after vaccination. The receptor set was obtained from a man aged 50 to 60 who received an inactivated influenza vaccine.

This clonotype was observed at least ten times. The CDR3 region is CASTSADTQYF. The CDR3 DNA sequence: TGTGCCAGCACTAGCGCGGATACGCAGTATTTT. The chain employs TRBV7-9 and TRBJ2-3; a weak D match, TRBD2 (6 bases). Germline-derived CDR1 and CDR2 are SEHNR and FQNEAQ (reference sequence). With 7 bases removed from V and 6 bases from J, the gap between germline ends came to 8 bases. This CDR3 comprises 11 residues.

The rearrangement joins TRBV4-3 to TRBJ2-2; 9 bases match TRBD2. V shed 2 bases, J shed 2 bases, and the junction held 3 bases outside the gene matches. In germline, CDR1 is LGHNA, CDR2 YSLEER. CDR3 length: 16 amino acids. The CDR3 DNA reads TGCGCCAGCAGCCAACTGACTAGCGGAAACACCGGGGAGCTGTTTTTT. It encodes CASSQLTSGNTGELFF.

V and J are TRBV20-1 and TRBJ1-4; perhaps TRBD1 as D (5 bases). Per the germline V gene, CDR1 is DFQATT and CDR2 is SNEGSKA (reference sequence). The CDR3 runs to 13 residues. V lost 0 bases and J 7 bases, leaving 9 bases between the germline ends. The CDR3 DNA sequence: TGCAGTGCTAGAGACGGGGGAGGTGAAAAACTGTTTTTT. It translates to CSARDGGGEKLFF.

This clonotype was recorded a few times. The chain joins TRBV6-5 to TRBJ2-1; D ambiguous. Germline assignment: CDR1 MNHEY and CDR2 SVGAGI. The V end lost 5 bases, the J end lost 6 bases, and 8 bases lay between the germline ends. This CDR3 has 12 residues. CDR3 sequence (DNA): TGTGCCAGCAGTGGCCGGGTCAATGAGCAGTTCTTC. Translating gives CASSGRVNEQFF.

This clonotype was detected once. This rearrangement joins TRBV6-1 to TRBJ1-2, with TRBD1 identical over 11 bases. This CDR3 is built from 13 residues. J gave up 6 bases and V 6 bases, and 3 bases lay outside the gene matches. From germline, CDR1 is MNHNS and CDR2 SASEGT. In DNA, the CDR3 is TGTGCCAGCAGAGGACAGGGGGCAGATGGCTACACCTTC. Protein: CASRGQGADGYTF.

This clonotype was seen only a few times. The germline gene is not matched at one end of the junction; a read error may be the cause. The CDR3, as DNA: TGTGCCAGCAGCTCGGACAGGTTGCGGTCATCCTTGCTTTTC. Residues: CASSSDRLRSSLLF. The genes are TRBV12-3 or TRBV12-4 and TRBJ2-1; TRBD1 matches at 7 bases. The CDR3 loop spans 14 amino acids.

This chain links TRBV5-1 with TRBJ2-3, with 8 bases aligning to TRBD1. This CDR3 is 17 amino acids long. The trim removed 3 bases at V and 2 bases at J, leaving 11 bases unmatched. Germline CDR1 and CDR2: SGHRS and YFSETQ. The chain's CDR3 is CASSWRTGKGVTDTQYF. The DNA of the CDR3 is TGCGCCAGCAGCTGGAGGACAGGGAAGGGGGTCACAGATACGCAGTATTTT.

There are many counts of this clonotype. CDR3 nucleotide sequence: TGTGCCAGCAGTTTATTATTAACAGATACGCAGTATTTT. As protein: CASSLLLTDTQYF. This chain connects TRBV28 to TRBJ2-3; the D is unclear. This CDR3 is built from 13 residues. Trimming took 1 base from V and 3 from J, leaving 5 bases between them. Germline V lookup: CDR1 MDHEN, CDR2 SYDVKM.

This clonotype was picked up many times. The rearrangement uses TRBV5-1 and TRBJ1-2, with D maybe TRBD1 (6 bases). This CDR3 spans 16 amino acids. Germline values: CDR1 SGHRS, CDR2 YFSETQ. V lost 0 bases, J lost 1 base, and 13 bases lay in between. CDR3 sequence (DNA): TGCGCCAGCAGCTTGGCACGGGACACCCGTAACTATGGCTACACCTTC. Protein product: CASSLARDTRNYGYTF.

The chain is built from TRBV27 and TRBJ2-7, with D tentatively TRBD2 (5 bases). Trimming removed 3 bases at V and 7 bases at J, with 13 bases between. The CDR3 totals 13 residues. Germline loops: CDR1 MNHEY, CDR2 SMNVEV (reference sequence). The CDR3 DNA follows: TGTGCCAGCAGTTTTGAGGGTACGGGAGAGCAGTACTTC. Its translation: CASSFEGTGEQYF.

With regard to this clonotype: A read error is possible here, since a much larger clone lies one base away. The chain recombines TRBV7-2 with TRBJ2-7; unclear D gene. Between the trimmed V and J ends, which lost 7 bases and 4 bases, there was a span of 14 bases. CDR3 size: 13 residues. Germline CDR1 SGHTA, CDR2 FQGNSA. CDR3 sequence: CASTTRVLYEQYF. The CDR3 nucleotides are TGTGCCAGCACCACCCGAGTGCTATACGAGCAGTACTTC.

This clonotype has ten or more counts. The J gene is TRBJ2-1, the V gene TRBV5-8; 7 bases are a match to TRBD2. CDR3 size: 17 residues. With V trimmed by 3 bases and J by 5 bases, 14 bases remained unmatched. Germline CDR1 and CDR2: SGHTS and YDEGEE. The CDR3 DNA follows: TGTGCCAGCAGCTCGGGAGGTCCCACAAAGATCAACAATGAGCAGTTCTTC. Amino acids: CASSSGGPTKINNEQFF.

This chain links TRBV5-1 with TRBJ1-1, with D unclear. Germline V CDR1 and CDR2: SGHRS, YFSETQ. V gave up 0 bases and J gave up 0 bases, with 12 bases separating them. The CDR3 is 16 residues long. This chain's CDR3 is CASSLALAGLNTEAFF. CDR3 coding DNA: TGCGCCAGCAGCTTGGCCTTGGCCGGGTTGAACACTGAAGCTTTCTTT.

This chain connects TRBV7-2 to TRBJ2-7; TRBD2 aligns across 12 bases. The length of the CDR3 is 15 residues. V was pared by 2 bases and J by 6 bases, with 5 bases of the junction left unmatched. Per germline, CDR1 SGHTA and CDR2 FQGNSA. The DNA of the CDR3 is TGTGCCAGCAGCTTATTGGCTAGCGGGAGGGCCGAGCAGTACTTC. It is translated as CASSLLASGRAEQYF.

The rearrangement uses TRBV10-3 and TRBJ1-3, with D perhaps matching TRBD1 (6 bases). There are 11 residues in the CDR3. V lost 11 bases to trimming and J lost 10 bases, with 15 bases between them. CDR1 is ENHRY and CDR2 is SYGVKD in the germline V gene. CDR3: CASSTRGTIYF. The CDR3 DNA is TGTGCCTCCTCTACAAGGGGGACCATATATTTT.

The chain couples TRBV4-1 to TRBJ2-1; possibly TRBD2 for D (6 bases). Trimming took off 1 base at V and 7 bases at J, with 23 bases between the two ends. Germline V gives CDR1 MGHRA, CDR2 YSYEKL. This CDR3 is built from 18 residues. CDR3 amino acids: CASSQGPQSGRSGNEQFF. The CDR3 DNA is TGCGCCAGCAGCCAAGGACCCCAATCGGGGCGGAGCGGGAATGAGCAGTTCTTC.

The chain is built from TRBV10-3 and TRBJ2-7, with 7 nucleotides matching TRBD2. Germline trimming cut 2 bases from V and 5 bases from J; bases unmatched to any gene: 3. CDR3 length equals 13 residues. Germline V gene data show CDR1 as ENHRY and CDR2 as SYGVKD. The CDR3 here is CAISERGEDEQYF. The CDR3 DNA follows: TGTGCCATCAGTGAGCGGGGGGAGGACGAGCAGTACTTC.

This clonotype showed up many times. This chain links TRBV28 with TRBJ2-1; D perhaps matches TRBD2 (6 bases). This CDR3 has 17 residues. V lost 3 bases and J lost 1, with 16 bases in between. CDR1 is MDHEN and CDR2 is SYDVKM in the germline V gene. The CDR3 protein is CASSFPGAPVSYNEQFF. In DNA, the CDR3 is TGTGCCAGCAGTTTTCCGGGAGCCCCAGTATCCTACAATGAGCAGTTCTTC.

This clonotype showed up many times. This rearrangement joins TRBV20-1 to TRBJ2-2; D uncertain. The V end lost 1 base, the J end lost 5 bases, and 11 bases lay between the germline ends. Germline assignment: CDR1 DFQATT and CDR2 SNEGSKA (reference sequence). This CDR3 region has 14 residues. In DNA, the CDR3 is TGCAGTGCTAGAGCCGTGACCGGGACCGGGGAGCTGTTTTTT. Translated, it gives CSARAVTGTGELFF.

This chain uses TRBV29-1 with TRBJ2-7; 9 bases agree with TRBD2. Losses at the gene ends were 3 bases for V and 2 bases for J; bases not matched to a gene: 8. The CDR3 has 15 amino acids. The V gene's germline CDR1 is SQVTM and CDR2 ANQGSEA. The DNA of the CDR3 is TGCAGCGTTGAGCTTAAGACTAGCGGAGCCTACGAGCAGTACTTC. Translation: CSVELKTSGAYEQYF.

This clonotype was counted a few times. The CDR3 reads CSVDGTTQGGNYEQYF. CDR3 coding DNA: TGCAGCGTTGACGGAACAACGCAGGGGGGGAACTACGAGCAGTACTTC. V and J are TRBV29-1 and TRBJ2-7; D is possibly TRBD1 or TRBD2 (7 bases each). Trimming left V 3 bases short and J 3 bases short, with 21 bases between. The length of the CDR3 is 16 residues. The germline V gene has CDR1 SQVTM and CDR2 ANQGSEA.